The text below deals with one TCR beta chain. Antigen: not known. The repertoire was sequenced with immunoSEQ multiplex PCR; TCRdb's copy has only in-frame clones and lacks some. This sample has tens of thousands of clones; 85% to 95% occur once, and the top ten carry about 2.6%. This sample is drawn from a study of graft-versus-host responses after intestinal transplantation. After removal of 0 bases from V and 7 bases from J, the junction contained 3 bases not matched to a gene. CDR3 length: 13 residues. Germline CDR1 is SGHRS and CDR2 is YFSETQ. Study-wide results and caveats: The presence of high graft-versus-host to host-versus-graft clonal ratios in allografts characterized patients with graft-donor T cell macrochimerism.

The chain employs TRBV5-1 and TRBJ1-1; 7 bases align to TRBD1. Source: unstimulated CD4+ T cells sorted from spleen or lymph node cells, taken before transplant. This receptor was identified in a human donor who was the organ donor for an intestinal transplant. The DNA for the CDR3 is TGCGCCAGCAGCTTGGCCGGGACAGATGAAGCTTTCTTT. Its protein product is CASSLAGTDEAFF.